Here is one TCR beta chain with its context. What it recognizes is unknown. Germline loops: CDR1 LGHDT, CDR2 YNNKEL (reference sequence). There are 14 residues in the CDR3. V dropped 4 bases and J dropped 9 bases, with 13 bases sitting between them. This sample is part of a study of blood T cells in healthy people across ages. The study's findings and limits: Donor CMV infection status was unknown, possibly confounding age-related changes in expanded clonotypes. A roughly linear age-dependent decrease characterized TCR beta diversity per million T cells. The authors considered diversity estimates from one million T cells to be underestimates.

PCR was performed a second time for roughly 7 to 11 cycles using a sample-barcoded 5' primer and a J-beta primer mix. From the 5' RACE reads, TCRdb called clonotypes with MiXCR, one entry per CDR3 protein. The sample lists around 1,700,000 distinct CDR3 sequences, roughly 28% occurring once. The receptor was isolated from a woman in her twenties or thirties in good health. V is TRBV3-1 and J is TRBJ1-6; no clear D. Sequences were obtained from blood. The CDR3 bases are TGTGCCAGCAGCCTTGGGCAGTTCGGTTCACCCCTCCACTTT. Its protein product is CASSLGQFGSPLHF.